The 13 T cell receptor beta chains given below trace back to one sample, sequenced in a study of CD8+ T cells in alopecia areata (dated by TCRdb to the late 2010s). Library generation was performed with the immunoSEQ multiplex PCR assay. RNA was extracted from all samples and reverse transcribed into cDNA, which served as template for TCR sequencing. TCRdb obtained this table from immuneACCESS and retained in-frame rearrangements with V and J assigned. These tables miss some clones; where compared with another copy, unresolved V genes account for less than half of the shortfall, and the remainder is unexplained. Recorded for this sample are 170,000 or so clones; roughly 64% of them occurred a single time. The ten largest account for 10% to 15% of the sample. The time point label, as the study defines it: 24 weeks on oral tofacitinib. The sample's treatment or condition label, decoded: oral pan-JAK inhibitor, 5-10 mg twice daily.

Sequences were derived from CD8+ T cells sorted from blood, sampled at week 24, from a patient treated with tofacitinib. These receptors came from a human donor with alopecia areata.

The rearrangement uses TRBV19 and TRBJ2-7, with TRBD2 matching 8 bases. This CDR3 contains 14 residues. Losses at the gene ends were 5 bases for V and 7 bases for J; bases not matched to a gene: 10. Per the germline V gene, CDR1 is LNHDA and CDR2 is SQIVND (reference sequence). CDR3 bases: TGTGCCAGTAGTGCGCGGGGGGCCCTTCGAGAGCAGTACTTC. Protein: CASSARGALREQYF.

The CDR3 region has the DNA TGTGCCAGCACCGGGGGGAGCAGGACAAACTCCTACGAGCAGTACTTC. This gives the protein CASTGGSRTNSYEQYF. V is TRBV2 and J is TRBJ2-7; 7 positions agree with TRBD2. Looked up from germline, CDR1 is SNHLY and CDR2 is FYNNEI. This CDR3 is 16 amino acids long. Trimming took 7 bases from V and 0 from J; bases not matched to a gene: 12.

The J gene is TRBJ1-2, the V gene TRBV4-1; no clear D. Germline V lookup: CDR1 MGHRA, CDR2 YSYEKL. With 1 base removed from V and 4 bases from J, the gap between germline ends came to 7 bases. The CDR3 totals 13 residues. The CDR3 loop reads CASSQGASYGYTF. The CDR3 bases are TGCGCCAGCAGCCAAGGGGCAAGCTATGGCTACACCTTC.

Comment on this clone: The germline gene is not matched at one end of the junction; a read error may be the cause. The genes are TRBV13 and TRBJ2-1; D is uncertain. CDR1 is PRHDT and CDR2 is FYEKMQ in the germline V gene (reference sequence). The CDR3 consists of 12 residues. The CDR3 DNA follows: TGTGCCAGCAGCTCTGGGCGCAATGAGCAGCTCTTC. Its protein product is CASSSGRNEQLF.

V usage is TRBV6-6 and J usage is TRBJ2-7; D gene unclear. The CDR3 is 12 residues long. V was clipped by 2 bases and J by 7 bases, with 9 bases between them. CDR1 is MNHNY and CDR2 is SVGAGI in the germline V gene (reference sequence). The CDR3 region is CASSYRSGEQYF. In nucleotides, the CDR3 is TGTGCCAGCAGTTACAGGTCGGGTGAGCAGTACTTC.

The CDR3 loop is CSVEAEGAYGGYTF. CDR3 bases: TGCAGCGTTGAGGCCGAAGGGGCCTATGGTGGCTACACCTTC. The rearrangement joins TRBV29-1 to TRBJ1-2, with D possibly TRBD1 on 5 matching bases. The germline V gene encodes CDR1 SQVTM and CDR2 ANQGSEA. The CDR3 extends over 14 amino acids. Trimming took off 3 bases at V and 7 bases at J, with 18 bases between the two ends.

This clone was detected a few times. The chain uses TRBV5-6 and TRBJ2-7; the D call may be TRBD1 or TRBD2 (5 bases each). The V gene lost 5 bases and the J gene lost 7 bases, with 19 bases spanning the gap. The CDR3 covers 14 residues. Germline CDR1 and CDR2: SGHDT and YYEEEE. The CDR3, as DNA: TGTGCCAGCAGTCCCGGGGACGACCTTACTGAGCAGTACTTC. Its translation: CASSPGDDLTEQYF.

The chain uses TRBV5-6 and TRBJ1-5; D unresolved. Germline lookup yields CDR1 SGHDT and CDR2 YYEEEE. Trimming removed 1 base from V and 8 bases from J, with 10 bases in between. CDR3 size: 13 residues. The CDR3 DNA sequence: TGTGCCAGCAGCTTGTCGACGGGCAAGCCCCAGCATTTT. Translating it yields CASSLSTGKPQHF.

This clone was found a few times. This chain connects TRBV7-9 to TRBJ2-2, with D possibly matching TRBD2 (5 bases). Germline CDR1 SEHNR, CDR2 FQNEAQ (reference sequence). V shed 5 bases and J shed 14 bases, with 9 bases lying between them. This CDR3 contains 10 residues. The CDR3 DNA sequence: TGTGCCAGCAGCAATAGACTACTGTTTTTT. Its protein product is CASSNRLLFF.

This chain links TRBV5-1 with TRBJ2-5; a weak D match, TRBD2 (6 bases). In germline, CDR1 is SGHRS, CDR2 YFSETQ. The CDR3 has 15 amino acids. V lost 2 bases and J 4 bases, leaving 15 bases between the germline ends. CDR3 nucleotide sequence: TGCGCCAGCAGCTTTAGAGAGGGAGGTCTAGAGACCCAGTACTTC. Translating gives CASSFREGGLETQYF.

This chain connects TRBV2 to TRBJ1-6, with no clear D. This CDR3 comprises 15 residues. Trimming shortened V by 6 bases and J by 7 bases, and 16 bases separated the two germline ends. Germline V gene sequence: CDR1 SNHLY, CDR2 FYNNEI. The CDR3 loop is CASRQRPTPNSPLHF. The CDR3, as DNA: TGTGCCAGCAGACAACGACCGACCCCCAATTCACCCCTCCACTTT.

This sequence joins TRBV30 and TRBJ1-4; no clear D gene. The CDR3 length is 14 residues. From germline, CDR1 is GTSNPN and CDR2 SVGIG (reference sequence). V lost 0 bases and J lost 7, with 12 bases in between. CDR3: CAWSVGGFGEKLFF. Written as DNA, the CDR3 is TGTGCCTGGAGTGTAGGAGGGTTCGGTGAAAAACTGTTTTTT.

This sequence joins TRBV13 and TRBJ2-1; possibly TRBD1 for D (5 bases). This CDR3 region has 15 residues. Per the germline V gene, CDR1 is PRHDT and CDR2 is FYEKMQ (reference sequence). Trimming removed 4 bases at V and 5 bases at J, with 15 bases between. Here the CDR3 DNA reads TGTGCCAGCAGCTCCCAGGGTAGGTCACACAATGAGCAGTTCTTC. This codes for CASSSQGRSHNEQFF.